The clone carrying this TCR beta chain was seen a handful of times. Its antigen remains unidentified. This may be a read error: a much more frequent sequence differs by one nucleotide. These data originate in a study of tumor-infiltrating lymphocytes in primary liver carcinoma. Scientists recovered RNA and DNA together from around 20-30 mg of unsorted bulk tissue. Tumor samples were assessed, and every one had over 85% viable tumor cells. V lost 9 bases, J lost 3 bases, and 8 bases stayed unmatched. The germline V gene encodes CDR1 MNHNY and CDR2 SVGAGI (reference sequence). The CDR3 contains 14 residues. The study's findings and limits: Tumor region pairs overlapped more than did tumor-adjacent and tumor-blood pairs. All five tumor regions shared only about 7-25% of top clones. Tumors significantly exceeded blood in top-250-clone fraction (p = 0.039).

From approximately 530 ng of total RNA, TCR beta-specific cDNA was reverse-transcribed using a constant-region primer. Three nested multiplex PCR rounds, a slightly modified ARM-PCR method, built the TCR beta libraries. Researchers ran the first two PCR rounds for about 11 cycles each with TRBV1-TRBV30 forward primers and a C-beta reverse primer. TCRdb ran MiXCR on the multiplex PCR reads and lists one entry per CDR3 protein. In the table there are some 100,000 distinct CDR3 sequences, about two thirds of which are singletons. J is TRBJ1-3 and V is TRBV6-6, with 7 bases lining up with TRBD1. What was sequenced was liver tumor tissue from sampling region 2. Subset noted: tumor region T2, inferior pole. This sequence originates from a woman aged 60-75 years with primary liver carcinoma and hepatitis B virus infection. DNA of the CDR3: TGTGCCAGTATGGGACAGAACTTTGGAAACACCATATATTTT. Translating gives CASMGQNFGNTIYF.